This TCR beta chain was observed in a study of shared clonotypes between healthy human individuals. In the study overall: Serving as donors were a couple of women and a few men, whose ages spanned 18 to 49.

CDR1 SQVTM and CDR2 ANQGSEA come from the germline V gene. With 6 bases removed from V and 2 bases from J, the gap between germline ends came to 7 bases. This CDR3 has 11 residues. Study-wide findings and caveats: Donor clonotype sharing was expected to depend on sequencing depth.

Over several immunoSEQ plates, each subset's genomic DNA was distributed in even portions. TCRdb keeps only in-frame clones here, not all; method: immunoSEQ multiplex PCR. The sample lists hundreds of thousands of clones; around 79% were seen once. Turning to this clone: The antigen is not known. This sample also contains other DNA sequences that code for the same CDR3.

Unsorted samples drew genomic DNA from approximately 90 million PBMCs. This chain uses TRBV29-1 with TRBJ1-1; D unresolved. The sequenced sample consisted of PBMCs. The TCR was taken from a middle-aged woman in good health. Some clones in this sample may be carry-over from other donors' samples. The CDR3 region has the DNA TGCAGCGTGGGTCAAAACACTGAAGCTTTCTTT. This gives the protein CSVGQNTEAFF.